Included here is one T cell receptor beta chain sequence, with context. The entry originates in a study of CD8 T cells in Susac syndrome. Germline CDR1 KGHSH, CDR2 LQKENI. V was clipped by 6 bases and J by 8 bases, with 17 bases between them. This CDR3 is 14 amino acids long. Reverse transcription of roughly 0.45 to 1 ug RNA was performed with random hexamers. Via MiXCR, TCRdb re-called the immunoSEQ multiplex PCR reads, giving one row per CDR3 protein. Of roughly 200,000 distinct CDR3 sequences in the sample, about 95% are singletons; the top ten hold approximately 0.1%. This sequence originates from a human donor in good health. Sequencing was done on a sample of CD4+ T cells from PBMCs. J is TRBJ2-1 and V is TRBV18; perhaps TRBD2 as D (6 bases). CDR3 amino acids: CASSREWEVDEQFF. As DNA, the CDR3 is TGTGCCAGCTCCCGGGAGTGGGAGGTGGATGAGCAGTTCTTC.